This TCR beta chain is from a study of T cell responses to AZD1222 COVID-19 vaccine (dated by TCRdb to about 2021). Background on the whole study: TCR sequencing was performed for over 230 trial participants, of whom around 200 were given two doses of AZD1222 and about 25 were given two doses of MenACWY control vaccine. Enrollment into the trials was organized by age into subgroups of 18-55, 56-69 and 70-plus years, and those subgroups contained approximately 150, 30 and 60 TCR-sequenced participants, respectively. Study-wide findings and limitations: The whole spike protein was spanned by vaccine-associated CD4 TCRs, and dominant responses were seen in regions 160-218 and 743-854. No day 14 peak-response samples were available, so repertoires were characterized only after the peak T cell response. Conclusions about previously exposed vaccinees are limited because only five to seven AZD1222 recipients were SARS-CoV-2 seropositive at baseline. Participants were mostly white British and included more females than males, and it was suggested by the authors that clonal diversity may have been underestimated. In the small 56-69-year group, the increase in depth fell short of significance, most likely because of low power. Epitopes outside the regions mutated in the B.1.351 and B.1.1.7 variants were reportedly recognized by nearly half of the unique spike-specific TCRs. After two AZD1222 doses, both the breadth and the depth of spike-specific TCRs were significantly higher than at day 0 and than in MenACWY recipients.

V is reduced by 7 bases and J by 4 bases, leaving a spacing of 10 bases between them. According to the germline V gene (reference sequence), CDR1 reads DFQATT and CDR2 reads SNEGSKA. There are 11 amino acids in the CDR3, from cysteine to phenylalanine inclusive. Only the CDR3 DNA is retained, 33 bases long and in frame from the first base. The CDR3 regions of human TCRbeta chains were subjected to immunosequencing. As for the original processing: TCRs in the repertoires were compared against a reference library of SARS-CoV-2-specific TCRs that had been generated with the MIRA antigen-specificity platform. Breadth was defined as the fraction of unique TCRs that were SARS-CoV-2-associated. Depth was defined as the fraction of total T cells that were SARS-CoV-2-associated. Each spike-specific TCR was assigned to its reactive spike region and to a CD4 or CD8 class using the MIRA data. Log10-transformed breadth and depth values were compared by one-way ANOVA with Sidak's multiple comparisons tests. TCRdb's version of the immuneACCESS table is confined to in-frame rearrangements and falls short of the full clone set. An unresolved V gene accounts for under half of the shortfall where checked; the remainder is of unknown origin. The DNA gave D and trimming, while V, J and clone size come from that table. The sample records around 120,000 clones, 70% to 90% of which are singletons. The top ten hold 2% to 3% of the sample.

Note on this clone: There is no known antigen for this receptor. Base qualities are not at hand, and no much larger clone is one base apart.

This specimen's time point label, interpreted: about 28 days (+/-7) after the second vaccine dose. AZD1222 recipients whose second dose came at about 4 weeks and those whose second dose came at about 12 weeks were combined into one group, since spike-specific TCR depth and breadth did not differ between the two schedules. The vaccinee samples were drawn from two UK trials, COV001 and COV002, one of which was a single-blind randomized controlled phase 2/3 trial testing AZD1222 (ChAdOx1 nCoV-19) in healthy adults. For TCRbeta chain sequencing, PBMC samples from trial participants were taken at day 0 and at day 28 after the second dose.

The rearranged segments are TRBV20-1 and TRBJ1-1, with an unclear D gene assignment. This sequence was found in an adult who received the AZD1222 COVID-19 vaccine. Sequences were derived from peripheral blood, sampled 28 days after the second AZD1222 dose. The CDR3 corresponds to CSGGGGTEAFF. The DNA sequence follows: TGCAGTGGGGGTGGAGGCACTGAAGCTTTCTTT.